This TCR beta chain was recorded in a study of metastatic and nonmetastatic thyroid tumors. Thyroid surgery had not been preceded by any treatment in any patient. Turning to this clone: The junction departs from the called germline gene at one end, perhaps through a read error.

TCRdb called clones again from the PCR reads with MiXCR. The data hold roughly 7,000 clones, with around 34% observed a single time. The receptor was derived from a female donor with papillary thyroid cancer or a benign thyroid nodule (not recorded which). Some clones in this sample may be carry-over from other donors' samples. The sample was adjacent normal tissue.

CDR3 residues: CASRRDGNTEDFF. The CDR3 DNA is TGTGCCAGCAGGAGGGACGGGAACACTGAAGATTTCTTT. The genes are TRBV6-4 and TRBJ1-1; a weak D match, TRBD1 (5 bases). CDR1 MRHNA and CDR2 SNTAGT come from the germline V gene. The CDR3 totals 13 residues.